The clone carrying this T cell receptor (beta chain) came up once. What it binds is unknown. Trimming took 1 base from V and 8 from J, leaving 23 bases between them. The CDR3 runs 17 residues. Germline CDR1 is GTSNPN and CDR2 is SVGIG (reference sequence). Patients' cancers were locally advanced or metastatic urothelial carcinomas. This sample was included in a study of PD-L1 blockade in urothelial cancer. Whole-study context: In the mid-2010s, patients got going on atezolizumab, taking 1,200 mg intravenously every 3 weeks. T cell content in blood samples showed a median of about 140,000. The study, taken as a whole, reports: Durable-benefit patients showed greater tumor-associated blood clone expansion at 3 weeks.

Assay used: immunoSEQ multiplex PCR; TCRdb lists only in-frame clones, some missing. The profile shows about 57,000 clones, about 86% of them singletons. The source was PBMCs, collected around atezolizumab (anti-PD-L1) treatment. This clonotype was obtained from a man between 50 and 59 years old with urothelial cancer. This rearrangement joins TRBV30 to TRBJ1-4, with unresolved D. This CDR3 reads CAWSAGFGVRGGEKLFF. The CDR3 nucleotides read TGTGCCTGGAGTGCCGGGTTTGGTGTTCGGGGTGGAGAAAAACTGTTTTTT. The full variable domain, completed using reference TRBV30 and TRBJ1-4, is SQTIHQWPATLVQPVGSPLSLECTVEGTSNPNLYWYRQAAGRGLQLLFYSVGIGQISSEVPQNLSASRPQDRQFILSSKKLLLSDSGFYLCAWSAGFGVRGGEKLFFGSGTQLSVL.